This entry concerns a single T cell receptor beta chain. This record belongs to a study of cytomegalovirus exposure and HLA in healthy donors. Researchers ran the PCR with 60 Vbeta and 13 Jbeta primers. In the source study's methods: Per a later analysis, the number of unique TCR beta chains was 75 million to 90 million, of which roughly 11 million were shared. Here immunoSEQ multiplex PCR was the method, and the copy in TCRdb shows in-frame clones only, minus some. V and J calls and clone size come straight from that table; D and trimming were deduced from the DNA. The data contain about 140,000 clones, roughly three quarters of them singletons. Germline CDR1 SGDLS, CDR2 YYNGEE. The CDR3 totals 15 residues. The V segment lost 3 bases and the J segment 3 bases; nucleotides outside the gene matches: 7.

The receptor was isolated from a male donor in good health and CMV-seronegative. Sequences were obtained from PBMCs. V usage is TRBV9 and J usage is TRBJ2-7, with 9 bases aligning to TRBD1. DNA for the CDR3: TGTGCCAGCAGCGCCCGACAGGGGGAGAACTACGAGCAGTACTTC. Protein sequence: CASSARQGENYEQYF.